This T cell receptor (beta chain) stems from a study of cytomegalovirus exposure and HLA in healthy donors. Study-level information: Caucasian-associated ancestry cluster membership applied to less than 85% of nearly 400 genotyped donors. The study's findings and limits: Later on, an analysis tied 15,000 to 20,000 TCR beta sequences to HLA alleles at 0.05 false discovery rate.

It was with 60 Vbeta and 13 Jbeta primers that the PCR ran. Generated by immunoSEQ multiplex PCR, the TCRdb table keeps only in-frame clones and is missing some. The data contain about 200,000 clones, more than 75% of them singletons. As to this clone: Its antigen is as yet unknown.

Germline V gene sequence: CDR1 SGHTS, CDR2 YDEGEE. V was clipped by 0 bases and J by 4 bases, with 9 bases between them. The CDR3 has 14 amino acids. The V and J genes are TRBV5-8 and TRBJ2-3; D not certain. The origin of this receptor is a woman aged 50 to 60 in good health and CMV-seropositive. The specimen was PBMCs. In DNA form, the CDR3 reads TGTGCCAGCAGCTTGGGCAGGCACCCAGATACGCAGTATTTT. It specifies CASSLGRHPDTQYF.